One and the same sample provided the 19 T cell receptor beta chains below, sequenced in a study of T cell responses to AZD1222 COVID-19 vaccine. Method: immunoSEQ multiplex PCR; TCRdb's copy keeps in-frame clones and lacks some. The table records about 110,000 clones, about nine tenths of them present only once. The specimen comprised peripheral blood, sampled 28 days after the second AZD1222 dose. The source is an adult who received the AZD1222 COVID-19 vaccine.

The chain joins TRBV6-2 or TRBV6-3 to TRBJ1-6; D unresolved. Germline-derived CDR1 and CDR2 are MNHEY and SVGEGT. This CDR3 region has 15 residues. Deletions cut 2 bases from V and 5 bases from J, with 10 bases between. CDR3 nucleotide sequence: TGTGCCAGCAGTTACGGGGAGACGAATAATTCACCCCTCCACTTT. Translating gives CASSYGETNNSPLHF.

The chain uses TRBV5-1 and TRBJ1-4; TRBD1 is a possible D gene (5 bases). V lost 4 bases, J lost 5 bases, and 18 bases lay in between. CDR1 SGHRS and CDR2 YFSETQ come from the germline V gene. CDR3 size: 16 residues. The CDR3 sequence is CASSQDSLLGNEKLFF. CDR3 nucleotides: TGCGCCAGCAGCCAAGACAGCCTCCTCGGAAATGAAAAACTGTTTTTT.

This clone occurred once. J is TRBJ1-1 and V is TRBV18; D call uncertain. The CDR3 totals 11 residues. Trimming left V 4 bases short and J 5 bases short, with 5 bases between. Per germline, CDR1 KGHSH and CDR2 LQKENI. The chain's CDR3 is CASSRVTEAFF. The DNA of the CDR3 is TGTGCCAGCTCACGAGTAACTGAAGCTTTCTTT.

This sequence joins TRBV2 and TRBJ2-5; D not resolved. There are 11 residues in the CDR3. Germline CDR1 SNHLY, CDR2 FYNNEI. V was cut by 5 bases and J by 3 bases, with 4 bases left in between. Here the CDR3 DNA reads TGTGCCAGCAGTCTAAAAGAGACCCAGTACTTC. This gives the protein CASSLKETQYF.

The gene calls are TRBV6-5 and TRBJ1-5; D is unclear. The CDR3 has 13 amino acids. Trimming cost V 5 bases and J 7 bases, with 12 bases left between them. The germline V gene encodes CDR1 MNHEY and CDR2 SVGAGI. The CDR3 loop reads CASSTTAGQPQHF. CDR3 nucleotide sequence: TGTGCCAGCAGTACCACAGCCGGGCAGCCCCAGCATTTT.

V usage is TRBV7-3 and J usage is TRBJ2-3; 9 bases agree with TRBD2. The CDR3 is 16 amino acids. V dropped 0 bases and J dropped 1; count of bases not matched to a gene: 2. Germline lookup yields CDR1 SGHTA and CDR2 FQGTGA. The CDR3 bases are TGTGCCAGCAGCTTAACGGCGGGAGGGGGCACAGATACGCAGTATTTT. This codes for CASSLTAGGGTDTQYF.

The J gene is TRBJ2-5, the V gene TRBV5-1; tentatively, D is TRBD1 (6 bases). The CDR3 extends over 13 amino acids. V shed 1 base and J shed 4 bases, with 8 bases lying between them. Germline lookup yields CDR1 SGHRS and CDR2 YFSETQ. CDR3 coding DNA: TGCGCCAGCAGCTTGCGAGGGGGAGAGACCCAGTACTTC. Its translation: CASSLRGGETQYF.

This sequence joins TRBV6-1 and TRBJ2-1, with 7 positions matching TRBD2. Trimming took 0 bases from V and 5 from J; bases not matched to a gene: 10. Germline-derived CDR1 and CDR2 are MNHNS and SASEGT. This CDR3 has 17 amino acids. This chain's CDR3 is CASSEANYEAGDNEQFF. Here the CDR3 DNA reads TGTGCCAGCAGTGAAGCGAATTATGAGGCGGGGGACAATGAGCAGTTCTTC.

This chain links TRBV4-1 with TRBJ2-7, with 7 bases aligning to TRBD1. The CDR3 consists of 13 residues. Germline CDR1 is MGHRA and CDR2 is YSYEKL. V was pared by 2 bases and J by 5 bases, with 3 bases of the junction left unmatched. The CDR3 here is CASSQPDRDEQYF. The DNA of the CDR3 is TGCGCCAGCAGCCAACCCGACAGGGACGAGCAGTACTTC.

The rearrangement links TRBV5-4 to TRBJ1-1; TRBD1 is a possible D gene (5 bases). Germline lookup yields CDR1 SGHNT and CDR2 YYREEE (reference sequence). Trimming took off 3 bases at V and 4 bases at J, with 16 bases between the two ends. CDR3 size: 15 residues. CDR3 residues: CASSSDPRGATEAFF. The DNA for the CDR3 is TGTGCCAGCAGCTCCGACCCAAGGGGCGCCACTGAAGCTTTCTTT.

The chain is built from TRBV2 and TRBJ2-5; D possibly uses TRBD1 or TRBD2 (5 bases each). Germline-derived CDR1 and CDR2 are SNHLY and FYNNEI. This CDR3 has 12 amino acids. Trimming left V 8 bases short and J 4 bases short, with 11 bases between. CDR3 sequence reads: CASSWGSETQYF. CDR3 sequence (DNA): TGTGCCAGCTCTTGGGGGTCAGAGACCCAGTACTTC. Variable domain in full (rest from reference TRBV2 and TRBJ2-5): EPEVTQTPSHQVTQMGQEVILRCVPISNHLYFYWYRQILGQKVEFLVSFYNNEISEKSEIFDDQFSVERPDGSNFTLKIRSTKLEDSAMYFCASSWGSETQYFGPGTRLLVL.

The CDR3 spells CAISQTGRNTEAFF. The CDR3 DNA is TGTGCCATCAGCCAGACAGGAAGGAACACTGAAGCTTTCTTT. V and J are TRBV10-3 and TRBJ1-1; a possible D gene is TRBD1 (6 bases). The ends were cut back, 6 bases at V and 1 base at J, with 12 bases in the middle. Germline V gene lookup returns CDR1 ENHRY and CDR2 SYGVKD. The CDR3 contains 14 residues.

This rearrangement joins TRBV9 to TRBJ2-1; maybe TRBD2 (6 bases). Germline V gene sequence: CDR1 SGDLS, CDR2 YYNGEE. V shed 2 bases and J shed 10 bases, with 22 bases lying between them. The CDR3 has 16 amino acids. The CDR3 loop reads CASSVRSGWGREEQFF. The CDR3 nucleotides read TGTGCCAGCAGCGTCCGCTCGGGCTGGGGCCGGGAGGAGCAGTTCTTC.

This clone appeared once. The V gene is TRBV4-3, the J gene TRBJ1-1, with D uncertain. The CDR3 has 16 amino acids. The germline gives CDR1 LGHNA, CDR2 YSLEER. Trimming pared 5 bases from V and 1 base from J, leaving 17 bases between. The CDR3, as DNA: TGCGCCAGCAGCGTGGATTACCTCGCGAGGAACACTGAAGCTTTCTTT. Amino acid sequence: CASSVDYLARNTEAFF.

The CDR3 loop is CASSIPRGTGRGDTQYF. As DNA, the CDR3 is TGTGCCAGTAGTATTCCGCGAGGGACAGGGAGGGGAGATACGCAGTATTTT. The rearrangement uses TRBV19 and TRBJ2-3, with 9 bases that match TRBD1. J lost 5 bases, V lost 3 bases, and 12 bases had no gene match. Germline V gene sequence: CDR1 LNHDA, CDR2 SQIVND (reference sequence). This CDR3 comprises 17 residues. Full variable domain (missing parts from reference TRBV19 and TRBJ2-3): DGGITQSPKYLFRKEGQNVTLSCEQNLNHDAMYWYRQDPGQGLRLIYYSQIVNDFQKGDIAEGYSVSREKKESFPLTVTSAQKNPTAFYLCASSIPRGTGRGDTQYFGPGTRLTVL.

By frequency in the sample, this clone is medium-sized. This chain links TRBV6-2 or TRBV6-3 with TRBJ2-3, with TRBD1 identical over 11 bases. CDR3 length: 15 residues. V trimming: 2 bases; J trimming: 4 bases; junction bases outside the gene matches: 2. Germline V gene sequence: CDR1 MNHEY, CDR2 SVGEGT. The CDR3 DNA is TGTGCCAGCAGTTACGCGGGACAGGGGGCAGATACGCAGTATTTT. This sequence encodes CASSYAGQGADTQYF.

This chain connects TRBV29-1 to TRBJ2-1; D is unresolved. In germline, CDR1 is SQVTM, CDR2 ANQGSEA. The CDR3 covers 12 residues. CDR3 region: CTAYQTYNEQFF. The CDR3 coding sequence is TGCACCGCATACCAGACCTACAATGAGCAGTTCTTC.

The rearrangement joins TRBV7-9 to TRBJ1-2; no clear D gene. The germline gives CDR1 SEHNR, CDR2 FQNEAQ (reference sequence). The V end was cut by 4 bases, the J end by 4 bases, with 13 bases between. The CDR3 runs to 14 residues. CDR3 protein: CASSSDRILYGYTF. The CDR3 DNA is TGTGCCAGCAGCTCAGACCGAATCCTCTATGGCTACACCTTC.

The genes are TRBV5-1 and TRBJ2-1; the D call may be TRBD1 or TRBD2 (7 bases each). Trimming stripped 4 bases from V and 4 bases from J, with 15 bases between. The CDR3 extends over 15 amino acids. Germline assignment: CDR1 SGHRS and CDR2 YFSETQ. The CDR3 is CASSPDREGYNEQFF. CDR3 DNA: TGCGCCAGCAGCCCCGACAGGGAGGGATACAATGAGCAGTTCTTC.